The 25 T cell receptor beta chains reported below all come from one sample, sequenced in a study of chemoradiotherapy in HPV16-positive cancers. TCRdb's table, derived via immunoSEQ multiplex PCR, lists solely in-frame clones and lacks some. The sample shows some 25,000 clones, roughly 95% of them seen only once. The specimen was collected from a patient who underwent chemoradiotherapy. All receptors derive from a human donor with HPV-associated anogenital cancer.

CDR3: CASSRGLAGGNEQFF. The CDR3 DNA follows: TGTGCCAGCAGCCGAGGACTAGCGGGAGGCAATGAGCAGTTCTTC. The chain carries TRBV7-8 and TRBJ2-1, with 14 nucleotides matching TRBD2. The trim removed 5 bases at V and 6 bases at J, leaving 3 bases unmatched. The CDR3 contains 15 residues. Germline CDR1 is SGHVS and CDR2 is FQNEAQ.

The chain employs TRBV5-1 and TRBJ2-3, with D hard to call. The germline V and J ends were trimmed by 3 bases and 4 bases, with 9 bases remaining between them. Germline V CDR1 and CDR2: SGHRS, YFSETQ. The CDR3 loop spans 13 amino acids. The CDR3 loop is CASSSAVSDTQYF. The CDR3, as DNA: TGCGCCAGCAGCTCTGCGGTATCAGATACGCAGTATTTT.

J is TRBJ1-1 and V is TRBV2, with unresolved D. Trimming took 10 bases from V and 3 from J, leaving 6 bases between them. The CDR3 spans 10 residues. Germline values: CDR1 SNHLY, CDR2 FYNNEI. The CDR3 reads CATLDTEAFF. The CDR3 DNA follows: TGTGCCACCCTCGACACTGAAGCTTTCTTT.

This rearrangement joins TRBV11-2 to TRBJ2-7; D is uncertain. This CDR3 contains 17 residues. Trimming left V 3 bases short and J 2 bases short, with 20 bases between. Germline assignment: CDR1 SGHAT and CDR2 FQNNGV. CDR3 DNA sequence: TGTGCCAGCAGCTTGGGGATCGGTGGCGGCTCACCCTACGAGCAGTACTTC. The encoded protein is CASSLGIGGGSPYEQYF. Full variable domain (missing parts from reference TRBV11-2 and TRBJ2-7): EAGVAQSPRYKIIEKRQSVAFWCNPISGHATLYWYQQILGQGPKLLIQFQNNGVVDDSQLPKDRFSAERLKGVDSTLKIQPAKLEDSAVYLCASSLGIGGGSPYEQYFGPGTRLTVT.

This sequence joins TRBV28 and TRBJ1-2; D not certain. This CDR3 contains 14 residues. In germline, CDR1 is MDHEN, CDR2 SYDVKM. V gave up 6 bases and J gave up 4 bases, with 15 bases separating them. DNA for the CDR3: TGTGCCAGCAGCACCACTCCTATGCCCTATGGCTACACCTTC. Translating it yields CASSTTPMPYGYTF.

The chain combines TRBV18 with TRBJ2-3; the match to TRBD1 covers 10 bases. This CDR3 comprises 16 residues. V was pared by 6 bases and J by 0 bases, with 6 bases of the junction left unmatched. Germline V gene sequence: CDR1 KGHSH, CDR2 LQKENI. The DNA for the CDR3 is TGTGCCAGCTCGCCGACAGGGGGCATTAGCACAGATACGCAGTATTTT. It is translated as CASSPTGGISTDTQYF.

The chain links TRBV7-2 to TRBJ1-1; 7 positions match TRBD1. Germline V gives CDR1 SGHTA, CDR2 FQGNSA. V trimming: 1 base; J trimming: 1 base; junction bases outside the gene matches: 6. This CDR3 region has 16 residues. The CDR3 nucleotides are TGTGCCAGCAGCTTAGTGGGAGGGGGCCAGAACACTGAAGCTTTCTTT. Translation gives CASSLVGGGQNTEAFF.

The chain carries TRBV9 and TRBJ2-2, with a tentative D call TRBD1 (6 bases). The V end lost 2 bases, the J end lost 5 bases, and 13 bases lay between the germline ends. Germline V lookup: CDR1 SGDLS, CDR2 YYNGEE. This CDR3 is built from 15 residues. The CDR3 DNA sequence: TGTGCCAGCAGCGTCAGGGGAATCGAGACCGGGGAGCTGTTTTTT. Its translation: CASSVRGIETGELFF.

This chain connects TRBV7-9 to TRBJ1-1, with no clear D. CDR3 length equals 12 residues. From germline, CDR1 is SEHNR and CDR2 FQNEAQ (reference sequence). The ends were cut back, 5 bases at V and 7 bases at J, with 11 bases in the middle. The CDR3 spells CASSPQGGEAFF. CDR3 nucleotides: TGTGCCAGCAGCCCCCAAGGCGGTGAAGCTTTCTTT.

The J gene is TRBJ1-1, the V gene TRBV11-3; 10 bases align to TRBD1. Trimming removed 3 bases from V and 5 bases from J; junction bases left unmatched: 0. Germline V CDR1 and CDR2: SGHNT, YENEEA. CDR3 length: 13 residues. CDR3 nucleotides: TGTGCCAGCAGCTTGGGACAGGGGACTGAAGCTTTCTTT. Protein sequence: CASSLGQGTEAFF.

The sample holds a few counts of this clone. The V call is TRBV5-8, the J call TRBJ1-1; the D gene is possibly TRBD1 (6 bases). V lost 6 bases and J 6 bases, leaving 12 bases between the germline ends. The CDR3 extends over 12 amino acids. Germline lookup yields CDR1 SGHTS and CDR2 YDEGEE. The CDR3 spells CASITGLAEAFF. The CDR3 DNA is TGTGCCAGCATCACAGGGTTGGCTGAAGCTTTCTTT.

The chain is built from TRBV6-5 and TRBJ1-1; 7 bases map to TRBD1. V lost 4 bases to trimming and J lost 4 bases; unmatched junction nucleotides: 9. There are 15 residues in the CDR3. Germline V gene sequence: CDR1 MNHEY, CDR2 SVGAGI. The CDR3 reads CASSSRTGESTEAFF. CDR3 nucleotide sequence: TGTGCCAGCAGTTCCCGAACAGGGGAGAGCACTGAAGCTTTCTTT.

This clone was detected only once. The chain carries TRBV7-2 and TRBJ2-7; TRBD1 is a possible D gene (6 bases). The CDR3 has 17 amino acids. V lost 1 base and J 0 bases, leaving 16 bases between the germline ends. Per the germline V gene, CDR1 is SGHTA and CDR2 is FQGNSA. The CDR3 nucleotides are TGTGCCAGCAGCTTAGAAGCCTGGGCAGGGGCCTCCTACGAGCAGTACTTC. As protein: CASSLEAWAGASYEQYF.

The V call is TRBV2, the J call TRBJ1-6; 9 bases are shared with TRBD1. The V segment lost 8 bases and the J segment 9 bases; nucleotides outside the gene matches: 8. Germline-derived CDR1 and CDR2 are SNHLY and FYNNEI. The length of the CDR3 is 14 residues. In DNA form, the CDR3 reads TGTGCCAGCGGTTGGGACAGGGAGAGTTCACCCCTCCACTTT. Encoded protein: CASGWDRESSPLHF.

This clone was seen once. CDR3 protein: CASSLLGGRTSNQPQHF. In DNA, the CDR3 is TGTGCCAGCAGCTTGTTGGGGGGCCGGACTAGCAATCAGCCCCAGCATTTT. The V call is TRBV5-5, the J call TRBJ1-5; D perhaps matches TRBD1 (6 bases). CDR3 size: 17 residues. Germline CDR1 is SGHKS and CDR2 is YYEKEE (reference sequence). The V end lost 1 base, the J end lost 0 bases, and 14 bases lay between the germline ends.

The chain carries TRBV13 and TRBJ1-2; weak D call: TRBD1 (5 bases). Trimming took 5 bases from V and 3 from J, leaving 13 bases between them. In germline, CDR1 is PRHDT, CDR2 FYEKMQ (reference sequence). This CDR3 spans 14 amino acids. The chain's CDR3 is CASSQLEGHYGYTF. The CDR3 DNA reads TGTGCCAGCAGCCAGTTAGAGGGACACTATGGCTACACCTTC.

V and J are TRBV6-6 and TRBJ2-1; D gene uncertain. This CDR3 spans 15 amino acids. Germline lookup yields CDR1 MNHNY and CDR2 SVGAGI (reference sequence). V was cut by 5 bases and J by 3 bases, with 14 bases left in between. The CDR3 protein is CASSRLGPNYNEQFF. The CDR3, as DNA: TGTGCCAGCAGTCGCCTCGGACCAAACTACAATGAGCAGTTCTTC.

The gene calls are TRBV7-9 and TRBJ1-2; D unresolved. Trimming stripped 5 bases from V and 6 bases from J, with 19 bases between. Germline V gene lookup returns CDR1 SEHNR and CDR2 FQNEAQ (reference sequence). This CDR3 comprises 15 residues. The CDR3 DNA sequence: TGTGCCAGCAGCCCCCCGGGCTCCCCTCAGGATGGCTACACCTTC. Translation gives CASSPPGSPQDGYTF.

The chain carries TRBV27 and TRBJ1-1; D possibly corresponds to TRBD1 (5 bases). Between the trimmed V and J ends, which lost 2 bases and 11 bases, there was a span of 15 bases. The germline gives CDR1 MNHEY, CDR2 SMNVEV (reference sequence). The CDR3 has 13 residues. The CDR3 reads CASSLRGYDRAFF. The CDR3 DNA follows: TGTGCCAGCAGTTTAAGGGGTTACGACCGGGCTTTCTTT.

The genes are TRBV5-1 and TRBJ2-4; D may be TRBD1 (5 bases). V lost 2 bases to trimming and J lost 2 bases, with 8 bases between them. This CDR3 has 14 amino acids. Per germline, CDR1 SGHRS and CDR2 YFSETQ. In nucleotides, the CDR3 is TGCGCCAGCAGCTTAGACAGCTCCAAAAACATTCAGTACTTC. Residues: CASSLDSSKNIQYF.

The chain joins TRBV6-6 to TRBJ2-7; TRBD2 aligns across 7 bases. From germline, CDR1 is MNHNY and CDR2 SVGAGI (reference sequence). V shed 5 bases and J 2 bases; nucleotides not matched to a gene: 12. CDR3 size: 16 residues. CDR3 loop: CASSRGGEGGAYEQYF. The CDR3 bases are TGTGCCAGCAGTAGGGGAGGGGAGGGAGGGGCCTACGAGCAGTACTTC.

The chain employs TRBV19 and TRBJ1-1, with D unclear. Germline V gene data show CDR1 as LNHDA and CDR2 as SQIVND (reference sequence). The CDR3 contains 14 residues. The V end lost 0 bases, the J end lost 3 bases, and 8 bases lay between the germline ends. The CDR3 sequence: CASSIDWKDTEAFF. CDR3 DNA sequence: TGTGCCAGTAGTATAGATTGGAAGGACACTGAAGCTTTCTTT.

The chain couples TRBV5-1 to TRBJ2-2; D gene unclear. Trimming stripped 0 bases from V and 3 bases from J, with 6 bases between. Germline-derived CDR1 and CDR2 are SGHRS and YFSETQ. The CDR3 length is 14 residues. The CDR3 bases are TGCGCCAGCAGCTTGGCGGCAGACACCGGGGAGCTGTTTTTT. Translation: CASSLAADTGELFF.

V usage is TRBV5-1 and J usage is TRBJ1-1, with D hard to call. The CDR3 extends over 14 amino acids. V was pared by 3 bases and J by 1 base, with 10 bases between. Germline lookup yields CDR1 SGHRS and CDR2 YFSETQ. The DNA of the CDR3 is TGCGCCAGCAGCTCCTCGAACCCGAACACTGAAGCTTTCTTT. This encodes CASSSSNPNTEAFF.

Here the CDR3 reads CASSLAPGPYEQYF. CDR3 DNA: TGCGCCAGCAGCTTGGCCCCAGGGCCTTACGAGCAGTACTTC. J is TRBJ2-7 and V is TRBV5-1; possibly TRBD1 for D (5 bases). Trimming pared 0 bases from V and 4 bases from J, leaving 11 bases between. This CDR3 spans 14 amino acids. The germline CDR1 and CDR2 sequences are SGHRS and YFSETQ.